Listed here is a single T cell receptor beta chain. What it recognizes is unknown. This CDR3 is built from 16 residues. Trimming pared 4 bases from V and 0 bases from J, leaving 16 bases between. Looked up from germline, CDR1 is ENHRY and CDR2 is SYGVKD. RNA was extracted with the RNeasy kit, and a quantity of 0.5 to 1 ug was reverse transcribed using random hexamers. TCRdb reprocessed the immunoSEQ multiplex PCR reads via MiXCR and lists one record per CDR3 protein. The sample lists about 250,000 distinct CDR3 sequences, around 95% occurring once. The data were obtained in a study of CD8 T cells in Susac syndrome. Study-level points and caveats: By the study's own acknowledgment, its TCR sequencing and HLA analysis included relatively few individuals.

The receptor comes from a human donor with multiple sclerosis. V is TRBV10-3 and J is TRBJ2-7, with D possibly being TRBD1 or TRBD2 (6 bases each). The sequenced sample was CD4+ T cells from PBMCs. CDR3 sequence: CAISGGAGTGSYEQYF. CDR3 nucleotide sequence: TGTGCCATCAGTGGGGGGGCCGGGACGGGCTCCTACGAGCAGTACTTC.